This TCR beta chain was sequenced in a study of blood T cells in healthy people across ages. Study at large: Template-switching capture recovered about one barcoded beta molecule per two T cells.

This clonotype has just a few counts. Its specificity is unknown. This CDR3 is built from 16 residues. Per the germline V gene, CDR1 is MDHEN and CDR2 is SYDVKM. The V and J ends lost 3 bases and 3 bases, in that order; junction bases with no gene match: 3. Sample-barcoded 5' priming and a J-beta primer mix drove a second PCR of about 6 to 11 cycles. TCRdb itself ran the 5' RACE reads through MiXCR, one entry per CDR3 protein. The table shows fewer than 750,000 distinct CDR3 sequences, with 45% to 55% occurring only once. Regarding the study as a whole: Roughly linear declines in TCR beta diversity per million T cells occurred with age.

The sequence came from a man of 80 years or more in good health. J is TRBJ2-7 and V is TRBV28; 15 bases map to TRBD2. Sequencing was performed on blood. CDR3 DNA sequence: TGTGCCAGCAGTTTGACGGGACTAGCGGGAGGCTACGAGCAGTACTTC. Amino acids: CASSLTGLAGGYEQYF.